The 8 T cell receptor beta chains reported below all come from one sample, sequenced in a study of blood T cell repertoires in COVID-19. TCRdb's copy holds only in-frame clones and misses some; the assay was immunoSEQ multiplex PCR. The sample includes tens of thousands of clones, roughly 90% of them seen just once. The sample consisted of peripheral blood. These receptors were obtained from a man aged 50-60 years with acute or convalescent COVID-19.

The CDR3 DNA follows: TGCGCCAGCAGCCCAACTAGCGGGGGAGCAGATACGCAGTATTTT. Protein sequence: CASSPTSGGADTQYF. The chain recombines TRBV5-1 with TRBJ2-3; 11 positions agree with TRBD2. CDR3 length: 15 residues. Germline values: CDR1 SGHRS, CDR2 YFSETQ. V lost 4 bases to trimming and J lost 4 bases; unmatched junction nucleotides: 5. Supplemented by reference TRBV5-1 and TRBJ2-3, the full variable domain reads KAGVTQTPRYLIKTRGQQVTLSCSPISGHRSVSWYQQTPGQGLQFLFEYFSETQRNKGNFPGRFSGRQFSNSRSEMNVSTLELGDSALYLCASSPTSGGADTQYFGPGTRLTVL.

The chain carries TRBV29-1 and TRBJ1-2; D might be TRBD1 (6 bases). Between the trimmed V and J ends, which lost 4 bases and 5 bases, there was a span of 14 bases. This CDR3 is 13 amino acids long. CDR1 is SQVTM, CDR2 ANQGSEA, per germline. The CDR3 sequence: CSVVQGYRYGYTF. CDR3 in DNA: TGCAGCGTTGTACAGGGCTATAGATATGGCTACACCTTC.

The chain carries TRBV7-8 and TRBJ2-3, with D possibly matching TRBD1 (5 bases). The CDR3 has 15 amino acids. Germline V CDR1 and CDR2: SGHVS, FQNEAQ. V shed 5 bases and J shed 2 bases, with 14 bases lying between them. Written as DNA, the CDR3 is TGTGCCAGCAGCCCTTGGACAACATCCACAGATACGCAGTATTTT. Translated: CASSPWTTSTDTQYF.

V usage is TRBV5-6 and J usage is TRBJ1-2, with no clear D. The CDR3 length is 13 residues. Germline CDR1 reads SGHDT; CDR2 reads YYEEEE. The V end was cut by 2 bases, the J end by 5 bases, with 10 bases between. The CDR3 spells CASSLPGIYGYTF. CDR3 sequence (DNA): TGTGCCAGCAGCTTACCGGGAATTTATGGCTACACCTTC.

The rearrangement links TRBV20-1 to TRBJ1-1; weak D call: TRBD1 (5 bases). In germline, CDR1 is DFQATT, CDR2 SNEGSKA (reference sequence). The CDR3 sequence is 11 residues long. The ends were cut back, 2 bases at V and 5 bases at J, with 6 bases in the middle. For the CDR3, the DNA is TGCAGTGCTAGATCAGGGACTGAAGCTTTCTTT. This gives the protein CSARSGTEAFF.

The genes are TRBV30 and TRBJ2-5, with a possible D match to TRBD1 (5 bases). The CDR3 is 11 residues long. V was shortened by 4 bases and J by 5 bases, with 8 bases between the two germline ends. The germline V gene has CDR1 GTSNPN and CDR2 SVGIG (reference sequence). CDR3 amino acids: CAWTHRETQYF. The CDR3, as DNA: TGTGCCTGGACCCACAGGGAGACCCAGTACTTC.

V usage is TRBV5-6 and J usage is TRBJ2-7, with TRBD1 matching 9 bases. Germline CDR1 SGHDT, CDR2 YYEEEE. The V gene end was trimmed by 4 bases and the J gene end by 1 base; junction bases not matched to a gene: 3. The CDR3 extends over 14 amino acids. CDR3 bases: TGTGCCAGCAGCCCCGGGACAGGGTCCTACGAGCAGTACTTC. It encodes CASSPGTGSYEQYF.

The chain combines TRBV24-1 with TRBJ2-1; 13 bases are shared with TRBD2. CDR3 length equals 19 residues. Trimming at V came to 4 bases and at J to 0 bases, leaving 8 bases not matched to a gene. The V gene's germline CDR1 is KGHDR and CDR2 SFDVKD. The CDR3, as DNA: TGTGCCACCAGTGAGGCCGGGACTAGCGGGATTCACTCCTACAATGAGCAGTTCTTC. This gives the protein CATSEAGTSGIHSYNEQFF.